One T cell receptor beta chain is described in this entry. This sample stems from a study of cytomegalovirus exposure and HLA in healthy donors. With 60 Vbeta and 13 Jbeta primers, the PCR was carried out. Assay: immunoSEQ multiplex PCR; the TCRdb copy retains only in-frame clones and omits some. The profile shows 160,000 or so clones, more than 70% of them singletons. The ends were cut back, 3 bases at V and 0 bases at J, with 8 bases in the middle. CDR3 length: 14 amino acids. Germline CDR1 and CDR2: LNHDA and SQIVND (reference sequence). The TCR was taken from a male donor in good health and CMV-seropositive. This rearrangement joins TRBV19 to TRBJ1-2; perhaps TRBD1 as D (6 bases). Sequenced material: PBMCs. The CDR3 nucleotides read TGTGCCAGTAGTATGGACAGAGCTAACTATGGCTACACCTTC. Residues: CASSMDRANYGYTF.